Described below is a single T cell receptor beta chain sequence and its context. Deletions cut 5 bases from V and 7 bases from J, with 9 bases between. This CDR3 contains 11 residues. CDR1 and CDR2 from the germline V gene are GTSNPN and SVGIG (reference sequence). This sample stems from a study of blood T cell repertoires in COVID-19. Study-level information: T cells, B-cell-depleted T cells, or PBMCs supplied cDNA or gDNA.

Libraries were prepared by immunoSEQ multiplex PCR; TCRdb keeps only in-frame clonotypes and omits some of them. Here the sample spans 100,000 to 150,000 clones, about 87% being singletons. V gene TRBV30 combines with J gene TRBJ2-1; D is perhaps TRBD1 (6 bases). The sequencing input was peripheral blood. The TCR originated in a woman in her seventies with acute or convalescent COVID-19. The CDR3 protein is CAWGQLNEQFF. The CDR3 DNA reads as TGTGCCTGGGGACAGTTGAATGAGCAGTTCTTC.